This T cell receptor beta chain was profiled in a study of cytomegalovirus exposure and HLA in healthy donors. PCR involved 60 Vbeta and 13 Jbeta primers. Clones were sequenced by immunoSEQ multiplex PCR, and TCRdb holds only the in-frame ones, with some missing. The sample has about 160,000 clones, about 80% seen once. There are 16 residues in the CDR3. Trimming cost V 1 base and J 3 bases, with 15 bases left between them. Germline CDR1 MNHEY, CDR2 SVGAGI. This clone has a single count. The sample taken for sequencing was PBMCs. The receptor comes from a man aged 25 to 40 in good health and CMV-seronegative. V usage is TRBV6-5 and J usage is TRBJ1-1; D call uncertain. CDR3 DNA: TGTGCCAGCAGTTACTTGTGGGCAGCCATGGACACTGAAGCTTTCTTT. Its protein product is CASSYLWAAMDTEAFF.